This record concerns one T cell receptor beta chain sequence. The CDR3 is made up of 17 amino acids. Germline loops: CDR1 SGHVS, CDR2 FQNEAQ. V was pared by 5 bases and J by 4 bases, with 21 bases between. This entry comes from a study of control samples from healthy donors and cancer patients. TCRdb keeps only in-frame clones here, not all; method: immunoSEQ multiplex PCR. The table includes approximately 230,000 clones, roughly 87% detected once. The rearrangement uses TRBV7-8 and TRBJ2-1, with D possibly being TRBD2 (6 bases). The source material was PBMCs. The sequence came from a woman in her sixties or seventies with lung cancer. DNA of the CDR3: TGTGCCAGCAGCCCCCCTCTTCGGGACTCCCAATACAATGAGCAGTTCTTC. Amino acid sequence: CASSPPLRDSQYNEQFF. The full variable domain, completed using reference TRBV7-8 and TRBJ2-1, is GAGVSQSPRYKVAKRGQDVALRCDPISGHVSLFWYQQALGQGPEFLTYFQNEAQLDKSGLPSDRFFAERPEGSVSTLKIQRTQQEDSAVYLCASSPPLRDSQYNEQFFGPGTRLTVL.